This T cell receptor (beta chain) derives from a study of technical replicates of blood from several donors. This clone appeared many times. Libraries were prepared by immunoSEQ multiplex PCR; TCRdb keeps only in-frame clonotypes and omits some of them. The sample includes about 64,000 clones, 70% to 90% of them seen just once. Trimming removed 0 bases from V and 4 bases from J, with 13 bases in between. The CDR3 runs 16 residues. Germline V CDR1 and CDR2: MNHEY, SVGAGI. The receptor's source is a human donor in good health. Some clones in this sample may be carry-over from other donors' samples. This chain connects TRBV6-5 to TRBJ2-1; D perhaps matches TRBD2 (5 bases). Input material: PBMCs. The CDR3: CASSYSSEGPYNEQFF. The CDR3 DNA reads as TGTGCCAGCAGTTACTCGAGTGAGGGCCCGTACAATGAGCAGTTCTTC.